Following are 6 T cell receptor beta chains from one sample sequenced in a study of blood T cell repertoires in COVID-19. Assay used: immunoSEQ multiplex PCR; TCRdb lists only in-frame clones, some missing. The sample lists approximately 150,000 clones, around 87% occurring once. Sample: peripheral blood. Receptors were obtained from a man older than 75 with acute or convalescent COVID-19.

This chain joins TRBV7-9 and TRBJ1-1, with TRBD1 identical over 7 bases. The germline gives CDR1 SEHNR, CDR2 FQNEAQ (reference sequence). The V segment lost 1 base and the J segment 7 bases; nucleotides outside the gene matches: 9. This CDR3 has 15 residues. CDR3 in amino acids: CASSLELDRLGEAFF. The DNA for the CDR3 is TGTGCCAGCAGCTTAGAGTTGGACAGGCTGGGTGAAGCTTTCTTT.

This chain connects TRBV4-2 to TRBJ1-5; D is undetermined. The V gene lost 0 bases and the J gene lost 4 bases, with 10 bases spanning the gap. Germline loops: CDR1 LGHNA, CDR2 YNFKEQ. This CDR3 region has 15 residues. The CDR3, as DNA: TGTGCCAGCAGCCAAGAATTTGGGCGAAATCAGCCCCAGCATTTT. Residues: CASSQEFGRNQPQHF.

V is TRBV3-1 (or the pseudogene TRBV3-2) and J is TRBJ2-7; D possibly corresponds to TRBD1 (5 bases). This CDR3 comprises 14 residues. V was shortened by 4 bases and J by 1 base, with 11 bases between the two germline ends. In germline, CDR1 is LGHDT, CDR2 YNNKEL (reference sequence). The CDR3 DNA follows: TGTGCCAGCAGCCCTTACCAGGGTTCCTACGAGCAGTACTTC. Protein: CASSPYQGSYEQYF.

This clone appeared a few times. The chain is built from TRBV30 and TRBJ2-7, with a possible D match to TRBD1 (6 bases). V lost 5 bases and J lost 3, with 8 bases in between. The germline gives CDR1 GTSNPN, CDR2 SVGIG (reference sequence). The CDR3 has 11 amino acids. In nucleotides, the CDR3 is TGTGCCTGGGCGACAGGCTACGAGCAGTACTTC. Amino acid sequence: CAWATGYEQYF. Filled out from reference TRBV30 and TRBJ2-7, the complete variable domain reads SQTIHQWPATLVQPVGSPLSLECTVEGTSNPNLYWYRQAAGRGLQLLFYSVGIGQISSEVPQNLSASRPQDRQFILSSKKLLLSDSGFYLCAWATGYEQYFGPGTRLTVT.

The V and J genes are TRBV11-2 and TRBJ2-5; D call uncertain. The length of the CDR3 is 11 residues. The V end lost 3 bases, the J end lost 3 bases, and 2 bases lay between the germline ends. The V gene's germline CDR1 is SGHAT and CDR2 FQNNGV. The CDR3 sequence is CASSFKETQYF. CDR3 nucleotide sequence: TGTGCCAGCAGCTTCAAAGAGACCCAGTACTTC.

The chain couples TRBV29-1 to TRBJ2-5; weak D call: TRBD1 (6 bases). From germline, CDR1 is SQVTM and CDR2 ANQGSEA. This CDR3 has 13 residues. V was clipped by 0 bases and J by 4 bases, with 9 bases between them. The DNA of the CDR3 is TGCAGCGTTGAAGAGGGGGCTGGAGAGACCCAGTACTTC. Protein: CSVEEGAGETQYF.